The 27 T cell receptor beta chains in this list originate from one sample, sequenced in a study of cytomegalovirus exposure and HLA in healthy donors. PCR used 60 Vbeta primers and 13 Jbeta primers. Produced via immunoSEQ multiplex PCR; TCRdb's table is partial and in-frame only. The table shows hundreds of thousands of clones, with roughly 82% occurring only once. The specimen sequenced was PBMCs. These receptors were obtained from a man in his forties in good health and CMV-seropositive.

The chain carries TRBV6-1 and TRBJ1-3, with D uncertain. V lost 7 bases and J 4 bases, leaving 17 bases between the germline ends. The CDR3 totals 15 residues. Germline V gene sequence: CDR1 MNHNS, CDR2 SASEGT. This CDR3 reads CASTQTGKGGNTIYF. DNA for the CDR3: TGTGCCAGCACCCAAACGGGGAAAGGCGGAAACACCATATATTTT.

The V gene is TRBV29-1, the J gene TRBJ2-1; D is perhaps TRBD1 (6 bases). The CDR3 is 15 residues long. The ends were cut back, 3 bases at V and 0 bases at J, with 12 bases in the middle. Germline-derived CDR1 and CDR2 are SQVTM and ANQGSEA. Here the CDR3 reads CSVEGALDSYNEQFF. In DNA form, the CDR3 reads TGCAGCGTTGAGGGGGCGTTGGACTCCTACAATGAGCAGTTCTTC.

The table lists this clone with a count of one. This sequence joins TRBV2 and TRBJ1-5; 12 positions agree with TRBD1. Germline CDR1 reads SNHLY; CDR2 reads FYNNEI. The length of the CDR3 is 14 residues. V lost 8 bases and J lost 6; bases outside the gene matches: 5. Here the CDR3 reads CASAGQGAGQPQHF. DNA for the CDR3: TGTGCCAGCGCGGGACAGGGGGCCGGTCAGCCCCAGCATTTT.

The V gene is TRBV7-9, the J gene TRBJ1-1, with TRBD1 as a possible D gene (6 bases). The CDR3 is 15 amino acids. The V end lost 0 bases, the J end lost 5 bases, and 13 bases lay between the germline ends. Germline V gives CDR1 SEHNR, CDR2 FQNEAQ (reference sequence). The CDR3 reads CASSLATGSRTEAFF. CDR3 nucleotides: TGTGCCAGCAGCTTAGCCACAGGGAGTAGGACTGAAGCTTTCTTT.

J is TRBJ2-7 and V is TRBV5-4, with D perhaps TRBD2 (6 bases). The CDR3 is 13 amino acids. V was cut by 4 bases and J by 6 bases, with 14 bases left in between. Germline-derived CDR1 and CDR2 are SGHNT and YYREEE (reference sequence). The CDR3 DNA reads TGTGCCAGCAGCGCCGGGGGAGGCCCCGAGCAGTACTTC. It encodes CASSAGGGPEQYF.

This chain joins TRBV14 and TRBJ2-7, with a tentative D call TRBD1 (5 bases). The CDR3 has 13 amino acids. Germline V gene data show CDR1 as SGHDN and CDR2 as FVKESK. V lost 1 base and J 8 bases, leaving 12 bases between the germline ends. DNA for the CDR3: TGTGCCAGCAGCCAAGGGACCCCAGGGAAGCAGTACGTC. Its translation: CASSQGTPGKQYV.

The CDR3 nucleotides read TGTGCCAGCAGCTCTACGGGACAGGGTAAAGGAAACACCATATATTTT. Its translation: CASSSTGQGKGNTIYF. The genes are TRBV7-9 and TRBJ1-3; TRBD1 aligns across 9 bases. Germline values: CDR1 SEHNR, CDR2 FQNEAQ (reference sequence). V was clipped by 4 bases and J by 4 bases; unmatched bases: 8. The CDR3 runs to 16 residues.

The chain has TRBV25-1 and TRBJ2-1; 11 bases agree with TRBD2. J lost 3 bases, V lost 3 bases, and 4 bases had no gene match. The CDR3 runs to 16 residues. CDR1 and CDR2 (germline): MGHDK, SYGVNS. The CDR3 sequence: CASSDRGLAGYNEQFF. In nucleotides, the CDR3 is TGTGCCAGCAGTGATAGAGGACTAGCGGGCTACAATGAGCAGTTCTTC. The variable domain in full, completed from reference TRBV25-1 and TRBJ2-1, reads EADIYQTPRYLVIGTGKKITLECSQTMGHDKMYWYQQDPGMELHLIHYSYGVNSTEKGDLSSESTVSRIRTEHFPLTLESARPSHTSQYLCASSDRGLAGYNEQFFGPGTRLTVL.

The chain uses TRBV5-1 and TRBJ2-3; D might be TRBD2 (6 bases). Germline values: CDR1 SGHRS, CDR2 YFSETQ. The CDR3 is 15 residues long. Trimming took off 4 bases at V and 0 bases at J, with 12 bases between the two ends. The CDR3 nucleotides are TGCGCCAGCAGCAGCAGGAGCGGGAGCACAGATACGCAGTATTTT. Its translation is CASSSRSGSTDTQYF.

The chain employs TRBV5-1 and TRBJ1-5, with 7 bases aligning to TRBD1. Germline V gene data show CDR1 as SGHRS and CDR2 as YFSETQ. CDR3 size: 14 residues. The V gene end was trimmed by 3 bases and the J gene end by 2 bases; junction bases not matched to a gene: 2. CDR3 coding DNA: TGCGCCAGCAGCTGGGACAGCCGCAATCAGCCCCAGCATTTT. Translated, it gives CASSWDSRNQPQHF.

CDR3 sequence reads: CASSSLLAGVETQYF. The CDR3 bases are TGCGCCAGCAGTTCTCTACTAGCGGGAGTAGAGACCCAGTACTTC. The chain combines TRBV5-1 with TRBJ2-5; 11 bases fit TRBD2. V lost 5 bases and J lost 4; bases outside the gene matches: 7. CDR1 is SGHRS, CDR2 YFSETQ, per germline. The CDR3 extends over 15 amino acids.

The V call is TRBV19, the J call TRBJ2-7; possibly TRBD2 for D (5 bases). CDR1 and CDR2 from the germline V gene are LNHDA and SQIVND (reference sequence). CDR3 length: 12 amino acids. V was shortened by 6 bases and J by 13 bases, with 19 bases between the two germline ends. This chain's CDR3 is CASSFADSRVYF. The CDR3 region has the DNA TGTGCCAGTAGCTTTGCGGACTCCCGAGTCTACTTC. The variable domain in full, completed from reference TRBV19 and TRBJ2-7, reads DGGITQSPKYLFRKEGQNVTLSCEQNLNHDAMYWYRQDPGQGLRLIYYSQIVNDFQKGDIAEGYSVSREKKESFPLTVTSAQKNPTAFYLCASSFADSRVYFGPGTRLTVT.

The CDR3 region is CASEQGSEAFF. The CDR3 coding sequence is TGCGCCAGCGAACAGGGGAGTGAGGCTTTCTTT. V usage is TRBV4-1 and J usage is TRBJ1-1; 7 nucleotides align to TRBD1. V dropped 8 bases and J dropped 11; count of bases not matched to a gene: 8. The CDR3 runs 11 residues. CDR1 and CDR2 (germline): MGHRA, YSYEKL.

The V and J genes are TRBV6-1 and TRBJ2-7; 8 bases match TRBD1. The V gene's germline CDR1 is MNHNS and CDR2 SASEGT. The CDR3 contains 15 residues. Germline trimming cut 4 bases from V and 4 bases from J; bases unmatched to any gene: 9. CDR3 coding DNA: TGTGCCAGCAGTGGACAGGGGAAAGGGGTTTACGAGCAGTACGTC. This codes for CASSGQGKGVYEQYV.

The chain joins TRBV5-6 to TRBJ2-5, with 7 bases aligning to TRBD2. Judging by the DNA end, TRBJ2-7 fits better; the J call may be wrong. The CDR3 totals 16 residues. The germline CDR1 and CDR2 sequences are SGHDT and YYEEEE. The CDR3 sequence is CASSLYAGAGSYEQYF. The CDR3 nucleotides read TGTGCCAGCAGCTTGTATGCGGGAGCGGGCTCCTACGAGCAGTACTTC.

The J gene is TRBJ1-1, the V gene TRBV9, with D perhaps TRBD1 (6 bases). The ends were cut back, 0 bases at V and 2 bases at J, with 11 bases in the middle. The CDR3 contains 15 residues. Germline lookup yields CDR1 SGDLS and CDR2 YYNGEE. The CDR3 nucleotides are TGTGCCAGCAGCGTAGAGGCCAGGGGTAACACTGAAGCTTTCTTT. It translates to CASSVEARGNTEAFF.

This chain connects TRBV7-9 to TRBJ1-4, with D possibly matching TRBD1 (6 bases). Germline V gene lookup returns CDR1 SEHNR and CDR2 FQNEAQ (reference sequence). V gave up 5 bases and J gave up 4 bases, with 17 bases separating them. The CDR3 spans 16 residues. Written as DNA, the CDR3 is TGTGCCAGCAGCCCAACCGGGGGGCGAATTAATGAAAAACTGTTTTTT. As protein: CASSPTGGRINEKLFF.

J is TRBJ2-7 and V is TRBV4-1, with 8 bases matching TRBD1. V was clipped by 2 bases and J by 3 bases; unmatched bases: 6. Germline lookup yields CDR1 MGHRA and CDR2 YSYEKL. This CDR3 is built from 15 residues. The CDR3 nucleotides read TGCGCCAGCAGCCAAAAAACCGGGACAGGCTACGAGCAGTACTTC. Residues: CASSQKTGTGYEQYF.

The CDR3 spells CASSEALAVLEPQHF. The CDR3 DNA reads as TGTGCCAGCAGTGAAGCGCTTGCGGTTTTGGAGCCCCAGCATTTT. The rearrangement uses TRBV2 and TRBJ1-5; D call uncertain. The CDR3 runs to 15 residues. With 0 bases removed from V and 8 bases from J, the gap between germline ends came to 14 bases. Germline assignment: CDR1 SNHLY and CDR2 FYNNEI.

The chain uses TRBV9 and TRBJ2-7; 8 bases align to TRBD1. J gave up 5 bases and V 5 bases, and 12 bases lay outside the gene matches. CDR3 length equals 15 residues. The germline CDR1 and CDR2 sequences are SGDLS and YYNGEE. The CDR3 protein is CASRTLASTGDEQYV. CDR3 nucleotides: TGTGCCAGCAGGACACTCGCGTCGACAGGGGACGAGCAGTACGTC.

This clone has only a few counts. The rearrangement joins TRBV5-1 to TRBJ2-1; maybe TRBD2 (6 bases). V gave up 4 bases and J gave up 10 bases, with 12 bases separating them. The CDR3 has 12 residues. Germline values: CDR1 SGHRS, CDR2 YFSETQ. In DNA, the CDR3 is TGCGCCAGCAGCGACGCGGGACTGGAGCAGTTCTTC. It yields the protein CASSDAGLEQFF.

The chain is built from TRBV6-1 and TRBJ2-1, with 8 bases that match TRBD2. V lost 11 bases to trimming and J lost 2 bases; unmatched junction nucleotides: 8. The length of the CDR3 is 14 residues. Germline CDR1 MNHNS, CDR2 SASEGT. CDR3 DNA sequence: TGTGCCTCCTCTAGCGGGCAAACCTACAATGAGCAGTTCTTC. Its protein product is CASSSGQTYNEQFF.

For the CDR3, the DNA is TGTGCCAGCAGTGATCGGGGGGCGGCGAACACTGAAGCTTTCTTT. Translating it yields CASSDRGAANTEAFF. The chain links TRBV6-1 to TRBJ1-1, with a tentative D call TRBD1 (6 bases). CDR1 is MNHNS and CDR2 is SASEGT in the germline V gene. The CDR3 is 15 amino acids. V dropped 3 bases and J dropped 1 base, with 12 bases sitting between them.

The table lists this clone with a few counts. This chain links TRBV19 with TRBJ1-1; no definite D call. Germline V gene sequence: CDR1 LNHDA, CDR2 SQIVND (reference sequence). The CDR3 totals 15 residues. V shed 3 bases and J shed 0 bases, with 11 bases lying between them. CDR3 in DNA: TGTGCCAGTAGTATTGAGGGATCCCTGAACACTGAAGCTTTCTTT. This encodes CASSIEGSLNTEAFF.

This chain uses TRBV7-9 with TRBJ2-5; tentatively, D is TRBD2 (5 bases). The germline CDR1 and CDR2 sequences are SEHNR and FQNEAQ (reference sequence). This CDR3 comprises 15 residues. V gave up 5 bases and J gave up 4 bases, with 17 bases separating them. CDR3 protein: CASSPAGLAGETQYF. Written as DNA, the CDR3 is TGTGCCAGCAGCCCTGCTGGCCTTGCGGGAGAGACCCAGTACTTC. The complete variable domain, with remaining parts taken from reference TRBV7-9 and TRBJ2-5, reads DTGVSQNPRHKITKRGQNVTFRCDPISEHNRLYWYRQTLGQGPEFLTYFQNEAQLEKSRLLSDRFSAERPKGSFSTLEIQRTEQGDSAMYLCASSPAGLAGETQYFGPGTRLLVL.

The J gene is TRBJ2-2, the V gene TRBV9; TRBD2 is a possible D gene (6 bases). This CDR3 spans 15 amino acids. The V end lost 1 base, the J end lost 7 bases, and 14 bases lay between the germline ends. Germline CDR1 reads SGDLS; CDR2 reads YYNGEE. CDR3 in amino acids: CASSVLSGSGGELFF. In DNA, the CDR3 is TGTGCCAGCAGCGTACTTAGCGGTTCGGGCGGGGAGCTGTTTTTT.

CDR3 protein: CASSIGSAYNEQFF. The CDR3 DNA is TGTGCCAGTAGTATCGGGTCAGCATACAATGAGCAGTTCTTC. The V and J genes are TRBV19 and TRBJ2-1; D is uncertain. From germline, CDR1 is LNHDA and CDR2 SQIVND (reference sequence). The CDR3 totals 14 residues. The V and J ends lost 3 bases and 4 bases respectively, with 10 bases between them.